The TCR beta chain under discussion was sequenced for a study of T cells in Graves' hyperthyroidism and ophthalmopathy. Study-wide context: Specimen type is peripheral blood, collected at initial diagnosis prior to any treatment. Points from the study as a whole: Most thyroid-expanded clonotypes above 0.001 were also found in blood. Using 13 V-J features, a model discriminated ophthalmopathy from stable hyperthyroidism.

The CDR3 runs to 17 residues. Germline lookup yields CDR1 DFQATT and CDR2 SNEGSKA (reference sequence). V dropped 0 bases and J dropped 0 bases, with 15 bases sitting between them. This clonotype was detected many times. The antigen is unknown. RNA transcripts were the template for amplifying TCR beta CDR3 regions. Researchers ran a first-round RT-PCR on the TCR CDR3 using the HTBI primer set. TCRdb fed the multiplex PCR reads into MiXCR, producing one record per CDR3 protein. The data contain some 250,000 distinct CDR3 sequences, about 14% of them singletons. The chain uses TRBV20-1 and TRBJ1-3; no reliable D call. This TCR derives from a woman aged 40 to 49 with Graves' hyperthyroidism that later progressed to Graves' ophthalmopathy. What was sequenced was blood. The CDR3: CSARDFDGGLSGNTIYF. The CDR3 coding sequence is TGCAGTGCTAGAGATTTCGACGGAGGGCTCTCTGGAAACACCATATATTTT.